This T cell receptor (beta chain) was obtained from a study of T cell clones after liver transplantation (dated by TCRdb to between 2017 and 2020). Study-level background: The samples were obtained from ITN030ST, a randomized trial that attempted immunosuppression withdrawal within 2 years after liver transplantation. Donor-reactive T cell clones were identified by TCRbeta sequencing following a pre-transplant mixed lymphocyte reaction and were subsequently tracked in post-transplant blood. Third party-reactive TCRbeta sequences were also identified from pre-transplant MLRs to serve as an antigen-independent comparator for donor-reactive sequences. Of the eight recipients, a few were HCV-positive, while the remaining recipients had been transplanted for non-autoimmune, non-viral indications. Until randomization at 12-24 months post-transplant, subjects were given standard immunosuppression, with no induction therapy. Tolerance was defined as complete withdrawal of immunosuppression for at least one year without a rise in liver enzymes beyond twice the upper limit of normal. Blood samples were taken pre-transplant, pre-randomization before withdrawal, and post-randomization after full withdrawal or failed withdrawal. The studied cohort comprised 8 liver transplant recipients, 3 classified as tolerant and 5 as non-tolerant.

Overall study outcomes, separate from this receptor: In a couple of subjects, low numbers of available donor cells limited the measurable donor-reactive repertoire. Because of small, heterogeneous patient numbers and non-standardized post-transplant time points, the conclusions were only preliminary. Without allograft tissue specimens, donor-reactive T cells may have migrated into the graft rather than being deleted. A significant post-transplant decrease in circulating donor-reactive CD4 TCRbeta sequences was observed in most of the 8 subjects, irrespective of tolerance or HCV status. The decline in donor-reactive sequences exceeded the decline in third party-reactive sequences, suggesting partial antigen-specific deletion that was unrelated to withdrawal success. After accounting for repertoire turnover, donor-reactive detection was significantly reduced in 7 of 8 subjects for CD4 and 8 of 8 for CD8.

As regards this clone: The clone's antigen remains unknown. No much larger clone is present one base from it, and per-base qualities are unavailable.

Unstimulated PBMCs, after thawing, were stained for CD3, CD4 and CD8 and then FACS-sorted into CD3+CD4+ and CD3+CD8+ populations. Each of the 8 studied subjects was randomized to immunosuppression withdrawal. The Qiagen DNeasy Blood and Tissue Kit was used for genomic DNA isolation. Frozen genomic DNA underwent high-throughput TCRbeta CDR3 sequencing by immunoSEQ, including PCR amplification, mapping, bias correction and internal controls. The published analysis was carried out like this. Only productive rearrangements were retained, and each unique TCRbeta sequence was defined by its CDR3 nucleotide sequence together with its V and J gene. Donor-reactive sequences required at least 5-fold expansion in CFSE-low cells versus unstimulated pre-transplant cells and at least 0.01% frequency. Per-subject minimum frequency thresholds, based on the lowest-template unstimulated sample, ensured at least 90% detection power. Jensen-Shannon divergence between the top 1000 TCRbeta sequences after and before transplant was used to measure repertoire turnover. Two-sided Fisher's exact tests were used to test for changes in how often donor-reactive sequences were detected. As stored in TCRdb, this immuneACCESS dataset retains in-frame rearrangements with V and J assigned. A fraction of the clones does not appear; measured against another copy, unresolved V genes explain less than half of the discrepancy, and the remainder lacks a known reason. V and J calls and clone size come straight from that table; D and trimming were deduced from the DNA. This sample comprises fewer than 20,000 clones, 80% to 90% of them detected only once. The top ten clones comprise over 10% of the sample.

V is pared back by 2 bases and J by 2 bases, with 14 bases lying between the germline termini. Spanning cysteine to phenylalanine, the CDR3 consists of 15 amino acids. Here the CDR3 DNA is all that survives: 45 bases in frame from base 1. CDR1 and CDR2 are drawn from the germline V gene: SGHRS, YFSETQ. The clonotype was recovered from a human patient who received a liver transplant. Following transplantation, part of the T cell population may be supplied by the graft donor rather than the patient. The rearranged chain carries TRBV5-1 and TRBJ2-7; TRBD2 is a weak D gene call, 5 bases matching. The starting material was CD8+ T cells from blood, obtained approximately 3.5 years after liver transplant. The CDR3 protein: CASSFSAESTYEQYF. In nucleotides, the sequence is TGCGCCAGCAGCTTTTCAGCGGAGTCCACCTACGAGCAGTACTTC.